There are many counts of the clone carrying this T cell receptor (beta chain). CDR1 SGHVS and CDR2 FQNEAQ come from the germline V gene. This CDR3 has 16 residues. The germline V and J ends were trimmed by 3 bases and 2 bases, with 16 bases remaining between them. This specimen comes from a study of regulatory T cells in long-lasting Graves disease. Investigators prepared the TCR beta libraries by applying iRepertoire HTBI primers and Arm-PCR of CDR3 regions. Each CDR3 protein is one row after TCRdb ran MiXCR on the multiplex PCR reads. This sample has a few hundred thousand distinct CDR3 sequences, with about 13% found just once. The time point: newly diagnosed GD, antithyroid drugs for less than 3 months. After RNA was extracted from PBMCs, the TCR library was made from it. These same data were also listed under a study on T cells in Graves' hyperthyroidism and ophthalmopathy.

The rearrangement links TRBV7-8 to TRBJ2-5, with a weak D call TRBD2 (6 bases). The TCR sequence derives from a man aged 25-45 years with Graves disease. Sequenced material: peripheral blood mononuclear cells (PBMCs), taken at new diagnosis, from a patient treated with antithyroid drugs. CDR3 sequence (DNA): TGTGCCAGCAGCTTCTCGGGGGAGAAGGGTCAAGAGACCCAGTACTTC. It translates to CASSFSGEKGQETQYF.